The rows below give T cell receptor beta chains drawn from one sample of a study of radiation and T cells in renal cell carcinoma. Sequenced by immunoSEQ multiplex PCR; TCRdb stores in-frame clones only, minus some. Of some 50,000 clones listed, 80% are singletons. Sequences were derived from blood, sampled from a patient whose treatment included radiotherapy and nephrectomy. These receptors all stem from a woman aged 65 to 85 with renal cell carcinoma. Each CDR3 is given with its conserved first and last residue.

CDR3 length	V gene	CDR3 protein
18	TRBV18	CASSLSFAGHDSNQPQHF
13	TRBV27	CASGSSFNQPQHF
12	TRBV5-1	CASSLAVSEQFF
16	TRBV7-9	CASSFQVGAPSYEQYF
12	TRBV2	CASRGGIYGYTF
14	TRBV7-8	CASSFGQGETEAFF
14	TRBV5-1	CASSLMGSQETQYF
13	TRBV7-9	CASSLGDWGTQYF
14	TRBV5-1	CASSLSGRNTEAFF
16	TRBV5-5	CASSSLNRGVREKLFF
17	TRBV6-1	CASSEDLVGAFSGGYTF
15	TRBV5-4	CASSSPTGGNTEAFF
15	TRBV11-2	CASSLAGGRRDTQYF
13	TRBV5-4	CASGEGTNYGYTF
16	TRBV19	CASSPTGAHPNYGYTF
14	TRBV5-6	CASSQQGIGGELFF
14	TRBV11-2	CASSPGNRGGEQYF
17	TRBV5-4	CASSLALAGGSTDTQYF
13	TRBV6-5	CASSPGTPREQYF
14	TRBV6-5	CASSYLGGTDTQYF
16	TRBV7-3	CASSPLLEDYTYEQYF
15	TRBV7-9	CASSPPGISGNTIYF
13	TRBV5-1	CASSLDPNTEAFF
15	TRBV2	CASRKRAGDADTQYF
18	TRBV27	CASSFIGQGRGSNYGYTF
15	TRBV27	CASSLSLASPYEQYF
15	TRBV9	CASSGGRDRVYGYTF
14	TRBV7-6	CASTMGRLSYEQYF
13	TRBV19	CASRQGVDTEAFF
17	TRBV13	CASSIGTSSSGANVLTF
13	TRBV28	CASSRTENYGYTF
13	TRBV18	CASSPESNQPQHF
13	TRBV29-1	CSVQRDSNSPLHF
16	TRBV9	CASSSHSGTLTDTQYF
15	TRBV6-1	CASSEGWLGAYEQYF
13	TRBV6-1	CASRDRANQPQHF
14	TRBV28	CASIHTNLNTEAFF
20	TRBV14	CASSLMGTSGSMMSEDTQYF
14	TRBV7-9	CASSPGQGGEKLFF
13	TRBV6-6	CASTDGGRNTIYF
14	TRBV2	CASSPDRAQETQYF
14	TRBV5-6	CASSESRAGDTQYF